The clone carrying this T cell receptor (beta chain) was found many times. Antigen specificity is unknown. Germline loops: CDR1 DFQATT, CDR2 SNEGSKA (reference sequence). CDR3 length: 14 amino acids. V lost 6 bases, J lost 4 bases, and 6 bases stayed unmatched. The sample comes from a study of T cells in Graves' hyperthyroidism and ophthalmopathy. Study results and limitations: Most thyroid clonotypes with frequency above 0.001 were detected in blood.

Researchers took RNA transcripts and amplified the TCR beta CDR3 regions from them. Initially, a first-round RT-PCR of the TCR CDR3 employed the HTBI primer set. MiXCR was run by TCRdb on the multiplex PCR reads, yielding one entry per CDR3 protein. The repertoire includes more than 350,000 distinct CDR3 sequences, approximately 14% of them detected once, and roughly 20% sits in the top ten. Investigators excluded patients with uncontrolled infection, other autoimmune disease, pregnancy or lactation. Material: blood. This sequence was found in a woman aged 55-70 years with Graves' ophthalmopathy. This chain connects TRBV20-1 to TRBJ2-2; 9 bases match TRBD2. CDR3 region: CSASSGNVTGELFF. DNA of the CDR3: TGCAGTGCCTCTAGCGGGAACGTCACCGGGGAGCTGTTTTTT.